This passage covers 11 T cell receptor beta chains from one sample sequenced in a study of T-cell reconstitution after alpha-beta-depleted transplantation in children. Unique molecular identifiers were built into the TCRbeta library. A single record per CDR3 protein comes from TCRdb applying MiXCR to the PCR reads. The sample has around 180,000 distinct CDR3 sequences, more than 9.5% seen once. The sequencing used PBMCs, collected before TCRalphabeta/CD19-depleted stem cell transplant. These receptors all come from a boy under 10 years old with acute myeloid leukemia, due to receive a stem cell transplant.

This clonotype was observed at least ten times. The chain couples TRBV28 to TRBJ2-7; the match to TRBD2 covers 7 bases. Germline-derived CDR1 and CDR2 are MDHEN and SYDVKM. Germline trimming cut 7 bases from V and 3 bases from J; bases unmatched to any gene: 6. The length of the CDR3 is 13 residues. Here the CDR3 DNA reads TGTGCCAGCACCCTATGGGGGGGCTACGAGCAGTACTTC. Translating it yields CASTLWGGYEQYF. Together with reference TRBV28 and TRBJ2-7, the CDR3 gives the full variable domain: DVKVTQSSRYLVKRTGEKVFLECVQDMDHENMFWYRQDPGLGLRLIYFSYDVKMKEKGDIPEGYSVSREKKERFSLILESASTNQTSMYLCASTLWGGYEQYFGPGTRLTVT.

This clonotype was seen repeatedly, ten times or more. The chain is built from TRBV12-3 or TRBV12-4 and TRBJ1-2, with D tentatively TRBD1 (6 bases). V was clipped by 6 bases and J by 5 bases, with 10 bases between them. The CDR3 length is 12 residues. The chain's CDR3 is CASRMGTYGYTF. The CDR3 nucleotides read TGTGCCAGCAGAATGGGGACATATGGCTACACCTTC.

The sample holds many counts of this clonotype. This sequence joins TRBV10-3 and TRBJ1-4; 7 positions agree with TRBD1. Germline CDR1 ENHRY, CDR2 SYGVKD. V shed 10 bases, J shed 10 bases, and the junction held 12 bases outside the gene matches. This CDR3 has 13 residues. The DNA of the CDR3 is TGTGCCACCACTCCTGGACAGGCTGGAAAACTGTTTTTT. Translated, it gives CATTPGQAGKLFF.

At least ten counts were recorded for this clonotype. The chain links TRBV5-1 to TRBJ2-3; D not resolved. V was pared by 7 bases and J by 0 bases, with 9 bases between. This CDR3 is 13 amino acids long. In germline, CDR1 is SGHRS, CDR2 YFSETQ. CDR3 loop: CASGRASTDTQYF. CDR3 nucleotide sequence: TGCGCCAGCGGCCGCGCTAGCACAGATACGCAGTATTTT.

This clonotype was found many times. The chain carries TRBV28 and TRBJ2-3, with 7 bases that match TRBD1. Germline V gene lookup returns CDR1 MDHEN and CDR2 SYDVKM. J lost 0 bases, V lost 6 bases, and 6 bases had no gene match. The CDR3 length is 15 residues. CDR3 bases: TGTGCCAGCAGCTTAGAGGGGGCTAGCACAGATACGCAGTATTTT. Protein sequence: CASSLEGASTDTQYF.

This clonotype has a count of ten or more. The rearrangement joins TRBV21-1 to TRBJ2-1; no DNA check was done on the table's D call, TRBD2. TRBV21-1 is an annotated pseudogene. The CDR3 sequence is 21 residues long. CDR3 DNA: TGTGCCAGCAGCAAAAGGAATACTAGCGGGGGGGAAAACCACTCCTACAATGAGCAGTTCTTC. Residues: CASSKRNTSGGENHSYNEQFF.

This clonotype has at least ten counts. The J gene is TRBJ1-5, the V gene TRBV29-1; D is unresolved. Germline V gene data show CDR1 as SQVTM and CDR2 as ANQGSEA. Trimming removed 7 bases at V and 2 bases at J, with 12 bases between. The CDR3 has 13 amino acids. The CDR3 DNA reads as TGCAGCGGCTCGAATGGGGGCAATCAGCCCCAGCATTTT. Translating gives CSGSNGGNQPQHF. The complete variable domain, with remaining parts taken from reference TRBV29-1 and TRBJ1-5, reads SAVISQKPSRDICQRGTSLTIQCQVDSQVTMMFWYRQQPGQSLTLIATANQGSEATYESGFVIDKFPISRPNLTFSTLTVSNMSPEDSSIYLCSGSNGGNQPQHFGDGTRLSIL.

This clonotype was found many times. The V gene is TRBV11-2, the J gene TRBJ2-1; 12 bases are shared with TRBD2. This CDR3 is built from 17 residues. The germline gives CDR1 SGHAT, CDR2 FQNNGV. The J segment lost 2 bases and the V segment lost 0 bases, leaving 2 bases of the junction unmatched. The CDR3 DNA reads as TGTGCCAGCAGCTTAGAGCCTAGCGGGAGGGCCTACAATGAGCAGTTCTTC. It specifies CASSLEPSGRAYNEQFF.

This clonotype came up many times. J is TRBJ1-1 and V is TRBV6-5, with D possibly being TRBD1 (5 bases). V lost 0 bases, J lost 5 bases, and 10 bases lay in between. Germline V lookup: CDR1 MNHEY, CDR2 SVGAGI. The CDR3 consists of 14 residues. CDR3 region: CASSYSKGDTEAFF. In nucleotides, the CDR3 is TGTGCCAGCAGTTACTCGAAAGGGGATACTGAAGCTTTCTTT.

This clonotype has at least ten counts. The chain employs TRBV28 and TRBJ1-2; maybe TRBD1 (6 bases). V lost 2 bases, J lost 4 bases, and 23 bases lay in between. This CDR3 has 18 residues. Germline V CDR1 and CDR2: MDHEN, SYDVKM. In nucleotides, the CDR3 is TGTGCCAGCAGTTTAGGACCGAGGACAGAGATTACGCCCTATGGCTACACCTTC. It codes for CASSLGPRTEITPYGYTF.

This clonotype appeared many times. The chain couples TRBV5-1 to TRBJ2-5; either TRBD1 or TRBD2 may fit D (5 bases each). With 4 bases removed from V and 1 base from J, the gap between germline ends came to 8 bases. The germline CDR1 and CDR2 sequences are SGHRS and YFSETQ. The CDR3 covers 13 residues. DNA for the CDR3: TGCGCCAGCAGCCCGGGACGCCAAGAGACCCAGTACTTC. Residues: CASSPGRQETQYF.